The entry below gives a single T cell receptor beta chain sequence along with its context. In its sample, this clonotype was seen many times. Its antigen target is currently unknown. No qualities accompany the bases; no much larger clone lies one base away. In the study, sorted CD4+ and CD8+ blood T cells from patients with severe aplastic anemia and from healthy subjects underwent deep sequencing of TCR repertoires. Ficoll-Paque density gradient centrifugation was used to isolate peripheral blood mononuclear cells. CD4+ and CD8+ T cells were sorted by FACS or magnetic beads before DNA extraction. TCR beta VDJ combination and CDR3 sequence profiling used genomic DNA as the template. TCR repertoire sequencing was run on an Illumina HiSeq 2000. The authors' analysis ran thus. Repertoire assessment relied on Simpson's diversity index, CDR3 size and DJ length profiles, and TRBV/TRBJ rearrangement plots. The most abundant DNA sequence in the deep sequencing data was taken as the immunodominant clone. CDR3 amino acid sequences were checked for sharing across subjects and were also compared against the VDJdb database and published repertoires. TCRdb's own reprocessing of the public reads used fastp at Q25 and MiXCR and kept productive beta chains. Rows merge per CDR3 protein into single entries with the most common DNA and genes. The V and J calls here are based on TCRdb, not the publication. This sample gives 400,000 to 450,000 distinct CDR3 sequences in total; 65% to 75% of them show up just once. Of the sample, 4% falls within the top ten clones.

The data were taken from a study of CD8+CD57+ T cells in acquired aplastic anemia (dated by TCRdb to the late 2010s). In terms of the full investigation: DNA extracted from sorted CD4+ and CD8+ cells had a mean of roughly 3 ug, with a range of 0.2 to 27.4 ug. For healthy donor samples, the average read count was about 10.8 million for CD4+ cells and around 12 million for CD8+ cells. Broad study findings and their caveats: Approximately 27 CD8+ CDR3 sequences were found in both patients and controls but appeared to be highly expressed in patients and within the immunodominant clones of the patients. CD8+ Simpson's diversity did not differ significantly between patients and healthy controls (P=0.060).

From the cysteine through the phenylalanine, the CDR3 covers 13 amino acids. The DNA shown is the 39-base CDR3, in frame from base 1. V gives up 0 bases and J gives up 5 bases, and the segment between their germline ends measures 10 bases. In the germline V gene, CDR1 corresponds to SQVTM and CDR2 to ANQGSEA. The TCR sequence derives from a human donor in good health, serving as a control. The material sequenced was sorted CD4+, CD8+, or CD8+CD57+ T cells (not recorded which) from PBMCs. The sequence links TRBV29-1 to TRBJ1-2, with the D segment identity uncertain. The DNA sequence follows: TGCAGCGTTGAAGATCGGACTGGGTATGGCTACACCTTC. It translates to CSVEDRTGYGYTF.